The TCR beta chain described here comes from a study of blood T cell repertoires in COVID-19. Study overall: The United States, Italy and Spain supplied acute and convalescent COVID-19 samples.

As originally analysed: Reference gene primer amplification gave estimated nucleated cell counts. Clones were sequenced by immunoSEQ multiplex PCR, and TCRdb holds only the in-frame ones, with some missing. The DNA gave D and trimming, while V, J and clone size come from that table. The profile shows 70,000 or so clones, about 82% of them singletons. The length of the CDR3 is 16 residues. The germline V gene encodes CDR1 SGHDT and CDR2 YYEEEE. Trimming removed 0 bases from V and 10 bases from J, with 17 bases in between. The clonotype comes from a human donor in a cohort sampled during active COVID-19. This chain links TRBV5-6 with TRBJ1-6; possible D gene TRBD1, 5 bases. The sequenced sample was peripheral blood. CDR3 DNA sequence: TGTGCCAGCAGCTTGGGAGACAGCCGTCGCAACTCACCCCTCCACTTT. Translating gives CASSLGDSRRNSPLHF. The full variable domain, in which reference TRBV5-6 and TRBJ1-6 provide the parts outside the CDR3, is DAGVTQSPTHLIKTRGQQVTLRCSPKSGHDTVSWYQQALGQGPQFIFQYYEEEERQRGNFPDRFSGHQFPNYSSELNVNALLLGDSALYLCASSLGDSRRNSPLHFGNGTRLTVT.